This T cell receptor (beta chain) was documented in a study of blood T cell repertoires in COVID-19. Those who participated ranged in age from about 18 to 89 years and resided in approximately 26 US areas. V lost 3 bases and J lost 6; bases outside the gene matches: 11. The CDR3 totals 16 residues. The V gene's germline CDR1 is LNHDA and CDR2 SQIVND (reference sequence). Here immunoSEQ multiplex PCR was the method, and the copy in TCRdb shows in-frame clones only, minus some. The table shows fewer than 400,000 clones, with more than 75% occurring only once. Sequences were obtained from PBMCs or T cells enriched from blood (not recorded which). The genes are TRBV19 and TRBJ1-5; 7 bases align to TRBD1. The TCR comes from a man younger than 45 who had recovered from COVID-19. CDR3 DNA sequence: TGTGCCAGTAGTATCTCACAGGGGTTCTCGGGTCAGCCCCAGCATTTT. Protein: CASSISQGFSGQPQHF.